The 22 T cell receptor beta chains reported below all come from one sample, sequenced in a study of vaccination and CD4 T cells after COVID-19 (dated by TCRdb to 2021 to 2024). Library preparation used PCR. Sequencing was performed on an Illumina iSeq 100. DNA from cultured CD4+ T cells underwent TCR sequencing with the Oncomine TCR Beta short-read assay at the Johns Hopkins FTIC core. The public sequencing data were trimmed at Q25 with fastp and processed into clonotypes with MiXCR by TCRdb, which kept only in-frame beta chains. When rows share a CDR3 protein, they turn into one entry using the most common DNA and genes. Within this sample are roughly 16,000 distinct CDR3 sequences, with approximately 50% of them counted one time only. The leading ten clones occupy 3.7% of the sample. For these receptors, no antigen is known. The treatment or condition label for this specimen denotes: roughly 10-day PBMC culture with coronavirus spike peptide pools or control peptides (ViraFEST assay).

The material sequenced was CD4+ T cells from blood, cultured in vitro, taken before SARS-CoV-2 vaccination. The receptors come from a human donor who had recovered from COVID-19.

CDR3 residues: CSARATSPGELFF. As DNA, the CDR3 is TGCAGTGCTAGAGCTACTAGTCCCGGGGAGCTGTTTTTT. The genes are TRBV20-1 and TRBJ2-2, with a possible D match to TRBD2 (5 bases). CDR3 size: 13 residues. V lost 1 base and J lost 6, with 9 bases in between. The germline gives CDR1 DFQATT, CDR2 SNEGSKA (reference sequence).

This clonotype was detected a few times. The genes are TRBV2 and TRBJ1-1; 9 positions agree with TRBD1. The CDR3 length is 15 residues. V was pared by 5 bases and J by 4 bases, with 8 bases of the junction left unmatched. Looked up from germline, CDR1 is SNHLY and CDR2 is FYNNEI. CDR3 DNA sequence: TGTGCCAGCAGTAAGGGGCCGGACAGGGGCACTGAAGCTTTCTTT. This sequence encodes CASSKGPDRGTEAFF.

Only a few counts were recorded for this clonotype. The chain carries TRBV6-1 and TRBJ1-4; D is possibly TRBD1 (5 bases). V lost 6 bases and J 2 bases, leaving 16 bases between the germline ends. The CDR3 is 16 amino acids. Germline-derived CDR1 and CDR2 are MNHNS and SASEGT. CDR3 loop: CASSPARGATNEKLFF. The CDR3 DNA reads TGTGCCAGCAGCCCAGCCCGCGGGGCCACTAATGAAAAACTGTTTTTT.

In this sample, this clonotype turned up a few times. The chain links TRBV7-9 to TRBJ2-7; D is possibly TRBD2 (5 bases). Germline CDR1 is SEHNR and CDR2 is FQNEAQ (reference sequence). Between the trimmed V and J ends, which lost 5 bases and 2 bases, there was a span of 13 bases. This CDR3 spans 14 amino acids. CDR3 in DNA: TGTGCCAGCAGCGGGAGTCACATGCCCTACGAGCAGTACTTC. Translating it yields CASSGSHMPYEQYF.

The chain joins TRBV7-8 to TRBJ1-2, with D possibly being TRBD1 (5 bases). The CDR3 totals 15 residues. Germline lookup yields CDR1 SGHVS and CDR2 FQNEAQ. Trimming removed 0 bases from V and 7 bases from J, with 15 bases in between. DNA of the CDR3: TGTGCCAGCAGCTTAGCGGCAGGGATAGAAGGTGGCTACACCTTC. Its translation is CASSLAAGIEGGYTF.

This clonotype was observed a few times. The V gene is TRBV2, the J gene TRBJ2-3; 10 bases line up with TRBD2. The trim removed 7 bases at V and 2 bases at J, leaving 6 bases unmatched. CDR3 length equals 15 residues. Germline V gene sequence: CDR1 SNHLY, CDR2 FYNNEI. Here the CDR3 reads CASTTLAGTTDTQYF. The CDR3 coding sequence is TGTGCCAGCACCACACTAGCGGGGACCACAGATACGCAGTATTTT.

V and J are TRBV19 and TRBJ1-5; TRBD1 matches 7 bases. The germline gives CDR1 LNHDA, CDR2 SQIVND (reference sequence). This CDR3 comprises 14 residues. Trimming cost V 4 bases and J 4 bases; bases outside gene matches: 4. The CDR3 DNA sequence: TGTGCCAGTAGTACTACAGGGGATAATCAGCCCCAGCATTTT. Translation: CASSTTGDNQPQHF.

This clonotype was seen only once. V usage is TRBV7-2 and J usage is TRBJ2-2, with TRBD2 as a possible D gene (5 bases). Germline V gives CDR1 SGHTA, CDR2 FQGNSA. V was pared by 5 bases and J by 0 bases, with 13 bases between. The CDR3 length is 16 residues. CDR3 loop: CASSINAGSNTGELFF. The CDR3 DNA reads as TGTGCCAGCAGCATAAACGCGGGTTCGAACACCGGGGAGCTGTTTTTT.

The chain links TRBV6-5 to TRBJ2-5, with D unclear. The germline V gene encodes CDR1 MNHEY and CDR2 SVGAGI. Trimming shortened V by 2 bases and J by 0 bases, and 13 bases separated the two germline ends. The CDR3 sequence is 16 residues long. The DNA for the CDR3 is TGTGCCAGCAGTTACCTCGTTGGGCCCGACCAAGAGACCCAGTACTTC. This sequence encodes CASSYLVGPDQETQYF.

In its sample, this clonotype was seen a few times. This rearrangement joins TRBV7-2 to TRBJ1-1, with TRBD1 identical over 7 bases. The CDR3 contains 15 residues. Germline assignment: CDR1 SGHTA and CDR2 FQGNSA. The V segment lost 5 bases and the J segment 2 bases; nucleotides outside the gene matches: 8. DNA for the CDR3: TGTGCCAGCAGCCATAACGGACAGGTTAACACTGAAGCTTTCTTT. Translation gives CASSHNGQVNTEAFF.

The V call is TRBV15, the J call TRBJ2-5, with D maybe TRBD1 (5 bases). This CDR3 region has 15 residues. With 0 bases removed from V and 7 bases from J, the gap between germline ends came to 15 bases. Germline V gives CDR1 LNHNV, CDR2 YYDKDF (reference sequence). CDR3 residues: CATSRDRTGQGTQYF. The CDR3 DNA sequence: TGTGCCACCAGCAGAGATCGAACGGGCCAGGGGACCCAGTACTTC.

The chain is built from TRBV28 and TRBJ1-1; possibly TRBD1 for D (5 bases). The length of the CDR3 is 14 residues. CDR1 MDHEN and CDR2 SYDVKM come from the germline V gene. Trimming pared 4 bases from V and 1 base from J, leaving 10 bases between. CDR3 residues: CASSSPGGNTEAFF. The CDR3 DNA reads as TGTGCCAGCAGTTCCCCGGGGGGGAACACTGAAGCTTTCTTT. Together with reference TRBV28 and TRBJ1-1, the CDR3 gives the full variable domain: DVKVTQSSRYLVKRTGEKVFLECVQDMDHENMFWYRQDPGLGLRLIYFSYDVKMKEKGDIPEGYSVSREKKERFSLILESASTNQTSMYLCASSSPGGNTEAFFGQGTRLTVV.

The chain joins TRBV6-2 or TRBV6-3 to TRBJ1-1; no firm D call. This CDR3 comprises 12 residues. Looked up from germline, CDR1 is MNHEY and CDR2 is SVGEGT. V lost 4 bases, J lost 7 bases, and 10 bases lay in between. In nucleotides, the CDR3 is TGTGCCAGCAGTTTCGGACGGGTTGAAGCTTTCTTT. Protein product: CASSFGRVEAFF.

The chain employs TRBV10-3 and TRBJ2-2; TRBD2 aligns across 11 bases. The CDR3 extends over 16 amino acids. V gave up 10 bases and J gave up 2 bases; unmatched junction bases: 9. Germline V CDR1 and CDR2: ENHRY, SYGVKD. In DNA form, the CDR3 reads TGTGCCACCCTAGGGACTAGCGGCACTAACACCGGGGAGCTGTTTTTT. Its protein product is CATLGTSGTNTGELFF.

This clonotype was seen a handful of times. CDR3 nucleotides: TGTGCCAGCAGCCGAAAGACTAGCGGGGGGGCCGGAACCTACAATGAGCAGTTCTTC. It is translated as CASSRKTSGGAGTYNEQFF. V usage is TRBV4-2 and J usage is TRBJ2-1; 14 nucleotides align to TRBD2. The CDR3 contains 19 residues. The V segment lost 4 bases and the J segment 2 bases; nucleotides outside the gene matches: 10. Looked up from germline, CDR1 is LGHNA and CDR2 is YNFKEQ.

This chain uses TRBV6-2 or TRBV6-3 with TRBJ1-2; weak D call: TRBD1 (6 bases). V lost 6 bases to trimming and J lost 7 bases, with 21 bases between them. This CDR3 is built from 15 residues. Germline lookup yields CDR1 MNHEY and CDR2 SVGEGT. The CDR3 region has the DNA TGTGCCAGCAGCCCCACTACAGGGCTCGTATCTGGCTACACCTTC. It is translated as CASSPTTGLVSGYTF.

The J gene is TRBJ1-1, the V gene TRBV7-2; D unresolved. V lost 1 base and J lost 11, with 14 bases in between. This CDR3 region has 13 residues. CDR1 and CDR2 from the germline V gene are SGHTA and FQGNSA. CDR3 amino acids: CASSLVSRGEAFF. The CDR3 region has the DNA TGTGCCAGCAGCTTAGTAAGTCGTGGGGAGGCTTTCTTT.

This chain links TRBV6-2 or TRBV6-3 with TRBJ1-5; 9 bases match TRBD1. The CDR3 totals 15 residues. Per the germline V gene, CDR1 is MNHEY and CDR2 is SVGEGT. After removal of 7 bases from V and 5 bases from J, the junction contained 9 bases not matched to a gene. The CDR3 reads CASKLTGGEYQPQHF. The CDR3 DNA reads as TGTGCCAGCAAGTTGACAGGGGGGGAATATCAGCCCCAGCATTTT.

This clonotype has more than one count but fewer than ten. The rearrangement links TRBV7-2 to TRBJ1-5; D is uncertain. The V end lost 5 bases, the J end lost 4 bases, and 18 bases lay between the germline ends. The CDR3 has 16 amino acids. Germline assignment: CDR1 SGHTA and CDR2 FQGNSA. In DNA form, the CDR3 reads TGTGCCAGCAGCCCGGACGGTCCGGGTAGGAATCAGCCCCAGCATTTT. Amino acid sequence: CASSPDGPGRNQPQHF.

The chain uses TRBV27 and TRBJ1-1; D possibly corresponds to TRBD1 (6 bases). The CDR3 contains 15 residues. V shed 2 bases and J shed 7 bases, with 17 bases lying between them. CDR1 and CDR2 from the germline V gene are MNHEY and SMNVEV (reference sequence). The chain's CDR3 is CASSLDYRARGEAFF. CDR3 sequence (DNA): TGTGCCAGCAGTTTAGACTACAGGGCCCGGGGTGAAGCTTTCTTT.

V is TRBV20-1 and J is TRBJ2-7; the match to TRBD1 covers 10 bases. The CDR3 is 13 residues long. V lost 3 bases to trimming and J lost 5 bases; unmatched junction nucleotides: 4. The germline CDR1 and CDR2 sequences are DFQATT and SNEGSKA (reference sequence). The CDR3 spells CSASGTGVHEQYF. The CDR3, as DNA: TGCAGTGCTAGCGGGACAGGGGTCCACGAGCAGTACTTC.

This chain joins TRBV20-1 and TRBJ2-7; 10 bases are shared with TRBD1. V lost 6 bases to trimming and J lost 0 bases; unmatched junction nucleotides: 5. CDR3 length: 14 residues. CDR1 and CDR2 (germline): DFQATT, SNEGSKA (reference sequence). In DNA form, the CDR3 reads TGCAGTGCCTTCGGACAGGGGGACTCCTACGAGCAGTACTTC. The encoded protein is CSAFGQGDSYEQYF.